A single sample gave rise to the 24 T cell receptor beta chains below, sequenced in a study of T-cell reconstitution after alpha-beta-depleted transplantation in children. A library of TCRbeta sequences, prepared with unique molecular identifiers, was generated. TCRdb used MiXCR to reprocess the PCR reads, holding one entry per CDR3 protein. The sample lists some 600,000 distinct CDR3 sequences; approximately 13% were seen once. The input for sequencing was PBMCs, mostly from graft donor cells, taken 360 days after TCRalphabeta/CD19-depleted stem cell transplant. All receptors come from a male patient younger than 18 who had a stem cell transplant for acute myeloid leukemia, so the T cells may come from the graft donor.

The sample holds many counts of this clonotype. The chain uses TRBV3-1 and TRBJ2-1; weak D call: TRBD1 (6 bases). Germline V gene data show CDR1 as LGHDT and CDR2 as YNNKEL (reference sequence). The CDR3 contains 14 residues. V was clipped by 4 bases and J by 6 bases, with 13 bases between them. The CDR3, as DNA: TGTGCCAGCAGCCCGGGACAAGTGGGCAATGAGCAGTTCTTC. This translates into CASSPGQVGNEQFF.

The rearrangement uses TRBV12-3 or TRBV12-4 and TRBJ2-2; TRBD2 might be the D (6 bases). Trimming removed 3 bases from V and 2 bases from J, with 10 bases in between. The CDR3 runs to 15 residues. The CDR3 DNA sequence: TGTGCCAGCAGTTTCCGTGGGACTAACACCGGGGAGCTGTTTTTT. Protein product: CASSFRGTNTGELFF.

This clonotype has ten or more counts. The chain joins TRBV9 to TRBJ2-2, with 10 bases identical to TRBD2. With V trimmed by 0 bases and J by 2 bases, 4 bases remained unmatched. This CDR3 comprises 17 residues. Germline lookup yields CDR1 SGDLS and CDR2 YYNGEE. DNA of the CDR3: TGTGCCAGCAGCGTAGACCTAGCGGGAGCTAACACCGGGGAGCTGTTTTTT. It is translated as CASSVDLAGANTGELFF.

This clonotype has a handful of counts. The chain combines TRBV21-1 with TRBJ2-7; the table's TRBD2 call for D was not verified on the DNA. TRBV21-1 is termed a pseudogene. This CDR3 is built from 14 residues. In DNA form, the CDR3 reads TGTGCCAGCAGCAAGACTAAGACTTACTACGAGCAGTACTTC. Protein product: CASSKTKTYYEQYF.

The chain combines TRBV6-2 or TRBV6-3 with TRBJ2-1, with D perhaps matching TRBD2 (6 bases). The V end was cut by 5 bases, the J end by 16 bases, with 18 bases between. CDR3 length: 12 residues. Per the germline V gene, CDR1 is MNHEY and CDR2 is SVGEGT. CDR3 nucleotide sequence: TGTGCCAGCAGTCAGGGAGGATTGGAGAAATTCTTC. As protein: CASSQGGLEKFF.

This rearrangement joins TRBV20-1 to TRBJ2-3, with 9 bases lining up with TRBD2. CDR3 length equals 15 residues. V was clipped by 7 bases and J by 2 bases; unmatched bases: 10. Germline V gene lookup returns CDR1 DFQATT and CDR2 SNEGSKA (reference sequence). This chain's CDR3 is CSVGGLAGPTDTQYF. CDR3 nucleotide sequence: TGCAGTGTTGGCGGGCTAGCGGGGCCCACAGATACGCAGTATTTT.

The chain uses TRBV12-5 and TRBJ2-7; D unresolved. Germline-derived CDR1 and CDR2 are LGHNT and FRNRAP. With 0 bases removed from V and 0 bases from J, the gap between germline ends came to 18 bases. CDR3 length: 18 residues. CDR3 sequence: CASGLVLNRWARSYEQYF. The CDR3, as DNA: TGTGCTAGTGGTTTGGTACTAAACAGATGGGCGCGCTCCTACGAGCAGTACTTC.

The rearrangement joins TRBV20-1 to TRBJ1-1; D remains unclear. V gave up 3 bases and J gave up 1 base, with 12 bases separating them. Germline V lookup: CDR1 DFQATT, CDR2 SNEGSKA (reference sequence). This CDR3 is 14 amino acids long. The CDR3 DNA is TGCAGTGCTAGGCCGCCGGGAGGGAACACTGAAGCTTTCTTT. This translates into CSARPPGGNTEAFF.

In its sample, this clonotype was seen a few times. The chain has TRBV10-3 and TRBJ2-2; unclear D gene. The CDR3 consists of 14 residues. Germline V gene data show CDR1 as ENHRY and CDR2 as SYGVKD. The CDR3 reads CANRPGANTGELFF. CDR3 sequence (DNA): TGTGCGAATCGCCCAGGCGCGAACACCGGGGAGCTGTTTTTT.

This clonotype was seen only a few times. The chain carries TRBV18 and TRBJ2-1, with D uncertain. Trimming left V 4 bases short and J 10 bases short, with 20 bases between. CDR3 length: 15 residues. The germline gives CDR1 KGHSH, CDR2 LQKENI. The CDR3 DNA reads as TGTGCCAGCTCACTCCTGGACGGCCAGGCAGGAGAGCAGTTCTTC. This translates into CASSLLDGQAGEQFF. The full variable domain, completed using reference TRBV18 and TRBJ2-1, is NAGVMQNPRHLVRRRGQEARLRCSPMKGHSHVYWYRQLPEEGLKFMVYLQKENIIDESGMPKERFSAEFPKEGPSILRIQQVVRGDSAAYFCASSLLDGQAGEQFFGPGTRLTVL.

This clonotype was seen ten or more times. The chain uses TRBV20-1 and TRBJ2-3; D is perhaps TRBD2 (5 bases). Germline CDR1 is DFQATT and CDR2 is SNEGSKA (reference sequence). There are 15 residues in the CDR3. Trimming took off 1 base at V and 2 bases at J, with 13 bases between the two ends. DNA of the CDR3: TGCAGTGCTAGAGTTGCAGCGGCTGTCACAGATACGCAGTATTTT. Translated: CSARVAAAVTDTQYF.

The chain couples TRBV7-9 to TRBJ2-1, with TRBD2 matching 9 bases. Trimming cost V 0 bases and J 4 bases; bases outside gene matches: 4. The CDR3 runs 16 residues. Germline V gene lookup returns CDR1 SEHNR and CDR2 FQNEAQ (reference sequence). The CDR3 coding sequence is TGTGCCAGCAGCTTAGCGCTAGCGGGATTTTACAATGAGCAGTTCTTC. It specifies CASSLALAGFYNEQFF.

This sequence joins TRBV5-1 and TRBJ2-1; D is perhaps TRBD2 (6 bases). Germline loops: CDR1 SGHRS, CDR2 YFSETQ. The CDR3 is 12 amino acids. Trimming cost V 4 bases and J 9 bases, with 11 bases left between them. CDR3 nucleotide sequence: TGCGCCAGCAGCCATGGGGAGGTTGAGCAGTTCTTC. It is translated as CASSHGEVEQFF.

Details on this clonotype: A much larger clone differs from this one at a single base, so this may be a read error. The chain is built from TRBV3-1 and TRBJ2-3, with 7 bases matching TRBD1. The CDR3 has 18 amino acids. Germline V gene data show CDR1 as LGHDT and CDR2 as YNNKEL (reference sequence). The CDR3 sequence: CTSSQYRQGLQSTDTQYF. The CDR3 DNA reads as TGTACCAGCAGCCAATACCGACAGGGCCTACAGAGCACAGATACGCAGTATTTT.

This clonotype has only a few counts. The chain joins TRBV25-1 to TRBJ2-5; D may be TRBD1 (5 bases). This CDR3 comprises 15 residues. Germline V gene sequence: CDR1 MGHDK, CDR2 SYGVNS. V was shortened by 0 bases and J by 5 bases, with 13 bases between the two germline ends. CDR3 region: CASSEYPPKGETQYF. In nucleotides, the CDR3 is TGTGCCAGCAGTGAATACCCACCCAAGGGGGAGACCCAGTACTTC.

This chain connects TRBV11-2 to TRBJ2-5; TRBD2 aligns across 11 bases. The V segment lost 2 bases and the J segment 5 bases; nucleotides outside the gene matches: 13. CDR3 size: 18 residues. The germline CDR1 and CDR2 sequences are SGHAT and FQNNGV. CDR3 in amino acids: CASSLRPSGRQRWETQYF. The DNA of the CDR3 is TGTGCCAGCAGCTTAAGGCCTAGCGGGAGGCAAAGGTGGGAGACCCAGTACTTC.

This clonotype was observed a few times. The J gene is TRBJ2-7, the V gene TRBV7-2; 9 bases are shared with TRBD2. This CDR3 has 17 amino acids. Trimming at V came to 0 bases and at J to 4 bases, leaving 10 bases not matched to a gene. The germline gives CDR1 SGHTA, CDR2 FQGNSA. In nucleotides, the CDR3 is TGTGCCAGCAGCTTAGCGGGAAGCGGGAGGCCAAAGTACGAGCAGTACTTC. This codes for CASSLAGSGRPKYEQYF. Using reference TRBV7-2 and TRBJ2-7 for the parts outside the CDR3, the full variable domain is GAGVSQSPSNKVTEKGKDVELRCDPISGHTALYWYRQSLGQGLEFLIYFQGNSAPDKSGLPSDRFSAERTGGSVSTLTIQRTQQEDSAVYLCASSLAGSGRPKYEQYFGPGTRLTVT.

The chain is built from TRBV5-1 and TRBJ2-3; 9 nucleotides align to TRBD2. The CDR3 contains 15 residues. From germline, CDR1 is SGHRS and CDR2 YFSETQ. The V gene end was trimmed by 4 bases and the J gene end by 4 bases; junction bases not matched to a gene: 7. The chain's CDR3 is CASSPLAGVADTQYF. CDR3 DNA: TGCGCCAGCAGCCCGTTAGCGGGAGTGGCAGATACGCAGTATTTT.

Many counts were recorded for this clonotype. The chain combines TRBV29-1 with TRBJ2-2, with TRBD2 matching 7 bases. V was clipped by 0 bases and J by 5 bases; unmatched bases: 3. Germline CDR1 and CDR2: SQVTM and ANQGSEA. The CDR3 spans 14 residues. Here the CDR3 DNA reads TGCAGCGTTGAAGATACGGGGGGAACCGGGGAGCTGTTTTTT. Protein: CSVEDTGGTGELFF.

This clonotype has more than one count but fewer than ten. The rearrangement uses TRBV20-1 and TRBJ2-5; D not resolved. Per the germline V gene, CDR1 is DFQATT and CDR2 is SNEGSKA (reference sequence). V gave up 6 bases and J gave up 5 bases, with 7 bases separating them. The CDR3 consists of 10 residues. CDR3 nucleotide sequence: TGCAGTGCCCCCCGGGAGACCCAGTACTTC. The encoded protein is CSAPRETQYF.

This clonotype was seen a handful of times. This chain joins TRBV12-3 or TRBV12-4 and TRBJ2-1, with 8 bases that match TRBD2. The CDR3 sequence is 16 residues long. Trimming cost V 1 base and J 7 bases; bases outside gene matches: 9. CDR3 region: CASSLDSGVGLNEQFF. In DNA form, the CDR3 reads TGTGCCAGCAGTTTAGATAGCGGGGTGGGACTAAATGAGCAGTTCTTC.

There are many counts of this clonotype. This sequence joins TRBV20-1 and TRBJ1-6; D remains unclear. The CDR3 loop spans 14 amino acids. Germline assignment: CDR1 DFQATT and CDR2 SNEGSKA (reference sequence). Trimming left V 1 base short and J 6 bases short, with 10 bases between. The CDR3 loop reads CSARVYVGNSPLHF. CDR3 DNA: TGCAGTGCTAGAGTTTATGTCGGTAATTCACCCCTCCACTTT.

This clonotype was observed many times. The V and J genes are TRBV11-1 and TRBJ2-7, with 10 bases that match TRBD2. CDR1 is SGHAT, CDR2 FQDESV, per germline (reference sequence). Losses at the gene ends were 2 bases for V and 2 bases for J; bases not matched to a gene: 6. This CDR3 is 16 amino acids long. CDR3 loop: CASSLRLAGVPYEQYF. CDR3 DNA sequence: TGTGCCAGCAGCTTAAGGCTAGCGGGAGTCCCCTACGAGCAGTACTTC.

This clonotype was recorded a few times. CDR3 DNA sequence: TGTGCCAGCAGTTTCATGGGAACCGGGGAGCTGTTTTTT. Amino acids: CASSFMGTGELFF. The chain links TRBV12-3 or TRBV12-4 to TRBJ2-2; D remains ambiguous. This CDR3 region has 13 residues. Between the trimmed V and J ends, which lost 3 bases and 5 bases, there was a span of 7 bases.